These T cell receptor beta chains were read from a single sample in a study of siplizumab effects on memory and regulatory T cells. The repertoire was sequenced with immunoSEQ multiplex PCR; TCRdb's copy has only in-frame clones and lacks some. The sample yields approximately 100,000 clones, about 91% seen once. Sequenced: Tregs sorted from blood. These receptor sequences come from a human donor in good health. Both conserved end residues are part of each CDR3. The order of the fields is D gene, J gene, V gene, CDR3 protein. A D gene is named only where the DNA matches it firmly.

>TRBD1|TRBJ1-2|TRBV5-1
CASSWAPGTGSSYTF
>.|TRBJ2-2|TRBV7-3
CASSLMAGANTGELFF
>.|TRBJ2-2|TRBV27
CASSFWTGELFF
>TRBD2|TRBJ2-7|TRBV5-4
CASSFGGGHSYEQYF
>.|TRBJ1-5|TRBV7-2
CASSLFDNQPQHF
>.|TRBJ2-2|TRBV7-8
CASSPRVDFTGELFF
>.|TRBJ1-1|TRBV7-8
CASSLVTGTEAFF
>TRBD1|TRBJ2-7|TRBV6-5
CASRRGTGAFEQYF
>TRBD2|TRBJ2-7|TRBV29-1
CSVTSGSYEQYF
>.|TRBJ2-1|TRBV12-5
CASALLESEQFF
>TRBD1|TRBJ1-1|TRBV20-1
CSGTDNTEAFF
>.|TRBJ1-1|TRBV28
CASSRGGGYTEAFF
>TRBD2|TRBJ2-2|TRBV5-1
CASSLTSGRTGELFF
>.|TRBJ2-2|TRBV7-9
CASSTLTGELFF
>TRBD2|TRBJ2-1|TRBV5-1
CASSPGTSSYNEQFF
>.|TRBJ1-1|TRBV30
CAWGGQPNTEAFF
>.|TRBJ2-2|TRBV6-6
CASSLSLGTGELFF
>.|TRBJ1-6|TRBV7-9
CASSPGIIVNSPLHF
>.|TRBJ2-2|TRBV6-6
CASSYGGNRAGELFF
>TRBD1|TRBJ1-2|TRBV28
CASLGTGVSGGYTF
>TRBD2|TRBJ2-7|TRBV7-3
CASSSTSGTYEQYF
>TRBD2|TRBJ2-1|TRBV30
CAWNILAGGPAEQFF
>.|TRBJ1-2|TRBV5-1
CASRVRDGGYGYTF
>.|TRBJ1-3|TRBV5-1
CASSLGDSGNTIYF
>TRBD1|TRBJ2-7|TRBV5-5
CASSLQGNSYEQYF
>.|TRBJ2-2|TRBV11-3
CASSSAQYTGELFF
>.|TRBJ1-5|TRBV7-3
CASSLLAGDQPQHF
>.|TRBJ2-3|TRBV11-2
CASSLSRTDTQYF
>.|TRBJ2-3|TRBV7-7
CASSPSGADTQYF
>TRBD1|TRBJ1-2|TRBV28
CASSSTYPRDSEYGYTF
>.|TRBJ1-1|TRBV2
CASSLRWEAFF
>TRBD2|TRBJ2-7|TRBV5-5
CASSPLAGGYSYEQYF
>.|TRBJ2-5|TRBV6-6
CASSWDFGETQYF
>.|TRBJ1-2|TRBV20-1
CSAMGGYTF
>TRBD1|TRBJ1-1|TRBV12-5
CASGYRGFNTEAFF
>TRBD1|TRBJ1-3|TRBV5-1
CASRDNRGGNTIYF
>.|TRBJ2-7|TRBV7-9
CASSLEGGQSYEQYF
>.|TRBJ1-1|TRBV19
CASRGLGQGFRNTEAFF
>.|TRBJ2-1|TRBV4-1
CASSQDRRLAYNERFF
>.|TRBJ2-1|TRBV15
CATSRVPSLEFF
>.|TRBJ1-2|TRBV28
CASPSWEGNGYTF
>.|TRBJ2-5|TRBV15
CATSRDVGAFETQYF
>.|TRBJ2-7|TRBV11-1
CASSSEIARVGSYEQYF
>TRBD2|TRBJ2-1|TRBV7-2
CASSLIGLAGNEQFF
>.|TRBJ2-6|TRBV7-3
CASSLSPGANVLTF
>TRBD1|TRBJ2-7|TRBV7-6
CASSPGTASAYEQYF
>.|TRBJ2-7|TRBV27
CASSFGRPSSYEQYF